Included here is one T cell receptor (beta chain) sequence, with context. What it recognizes is unknown. The data originate from a study of T-cell memory formation after mild COVID-19. Study-wide results and limits: Some SARS-CoV-2-responding clones were already detected in memory before infection. Later expanders leaned toward CD4+, whereas clones contracting from day 15 to 85 were balanced CD4/CD8. Mostly located in CM and EM were contracting CD4+ clones, with contracting CD8+ clones located in EMRA.

The CDR3 runs to 13 residues. With 3 bases removed from V and 6 bases from J, the gap between germline ends came to 9 bases. The 5'RACE method, run with constant-segment primers, produced TCR alpha and TCR beta cDNA libraries (carrying sample barcodes and UMIs). TCRdb fed the 5' RACE reads into MiXCR, producing one record per CDR3 protein. The sample shows fewer than 700,000 distinct CDR3 sequences, roughly 20% of them seen only once. This chain uses TRBV12-3 or TRBV12-4 with TRBJ2-1; D is uncertain. The sample comprised PBMCs or a T cell subset sorted from them (not recorded which). This sequence was found in an adult woman who had mild COVID-19 (a few samples of this study predate the infection). Cell type and time point are not known. The CDR3 nucleotides read TGTGCCAGCAGTTTCCCGGGCCTCAATGAGCAGTTCTTC. Protein product: CASSFPGLNEQFF.